The 19 T cell receptor beta chains below come from one sample, sequenced in a study of cytomegalovirus exposure and HLA in healthy donors. PCR was performed using 60 Vbeta and 13 Jbeta primers. Generated by immunoSEQ multiplex PCR, the TCRdb table keeps only in-frame clones and is missing some. The data show just over 150,000 clones, about three quarters seen once. Source material: PBMCs. These receptor sequences come from a woman aged 40 to 50 in good health and CMV-seronegative.

The V gene is TRBV6-1, the J gene TRBJ1-3, with 7 bases fitting TRBD1. Germline V CDR1 and CDR2: MNHNS, SASEGT. The length of the CDR3 is 14 residues. V lost 6 bases and J lost 4; bases outside the gene matches: 6. CDR3 nucleotides: TGTGCCAGCAGCCGACAGGGTTTGGGAAACACCATATATTTT. Translating it yields CASSRQGLGNTIYF.

V and J are TRBV19 and TRBJ2-5, with 15 bases lining up with TRBD2. The length of the CDR3 is 18 residues. Germline V lookup: CDR1 LNHDA, CDR2 SQIVND (reference sequence). Trimming at V came to 5 bases and at J to 0 bases, leaving 7 bases not matched to a gene. CDR3 amino acids: CASSPVGTSGGYQETQYF. The CDR3 DNA follows: TGTGCCAGTAGTCCGGTGGGGACTAGCGGGGGGTACCAAGAGACCCAGTACTTC. The complete variable domain, with remaining parts taken from reference TRBV19 and TRBJ2-5, reads DGGITQSPKYLFRKEGQNVTLSCEQNLNHDAMYWYRQDPGQGLRLIYYSQIVNDFQKGDIAEGYSVSREKKESFPLTVTSAQKNPTAFYLCASSPVGTSGGYQETQYFGPGTRLLVL.

This clone was seen only once. The V and J genes are TRBV19 and TRBJ1-2; 7 bases fit TRBD1. With V trimmed by 3 bases and J by 2 bases, 3 bases remained unmatched. Germline lookup yields CDR1 LNHDA and CDR2 SQIVND (reference sequence). This CDR3 is built from 14 residues. CDR3 sequence: CASSIGRGNYGYTF. The CDR3 DNA follows: TGTGCCAGTAGTATCGGCAGGGGGAACTATGGCTACACCTTC.

The V and J genes are TRBV28 and TRBJ1-1; 8 nucleotides match TRBD1. Germline V gives CDR1 MDHEN, CDR2 SYDVKM. With V trimmed by 6 bases and J by 7 bases, 13 bases remained unmatched. The CDR3 contains 15 residues. CDR3 DNA: TGTGCCAGCAGGCGATACCGATCCGACAGGGGTGAAGCTTTCTTT. This gives the protein CASRRYRSDRGEAFF. Looking up the rest from reference TRBV28 and TRBJ1-1 gives the full variable domain: DVKVTQSSRYLVKRTGEKVFLECVQDMDHENMFWYRQDPGLGLRLIYFSYDVKMKEKGDIPEGYSVSREKKERFSLILESASTNQTSMYLCASRRYRSDRGEAFFGQGTRLTVV.

The rearrangement joins TRBV27 to TRBJ2-1; TRBD1 matches 9 bases. CDR1 and CDR2 (germline): MNHEY, SMNVEV (reference sequence). The CDR3 covers 17 residues. The V and J ends lost 3 bases and 6 bases, in that order; junction bases with no gene match: 12. The CDR3 spells CASSFPSNRGRGNEQFF. The DNA of the CDR3 is TGTGCCAGCAGTTTCCCTTCTAACAGGGGGCGAGGCAATGAGCAGTTCTTC.

V gene TRBV7-9 combines with J gene TRBJ2-1; TRBD2 is a possible D gene (5 bases). Trimming cost V 2 bases and J 3 bases, with 5 bases left between them. Germline CDR1 reads SEHNR; CDR2 reads FQNEAQ (reference sequence). CDR3 length: 13 residues. CDR3 sequence (DNA): TGTGCCAGCAGCTTACGGGGCTACAATGAGCAGTTCTTC. Translated: CASSLRGYNEQFF.

A single count supports this clone. The chain links TRBV9 to TRBJ1-1; 9 positions agree with TRBD1. Germline CDR1 is SGDLS and CDR2 is YYNGEE. This CDR3 spans 16 amino acids. The V gene end was trimmed by 5 bases and the J gene end by 3 bases; junction bases not matched to a gene: 11. CDR3 region: CASRAGQGLADTEAFF. The CDR3 coding sequence is TGTGCCAGCAGAGCGGGACAGGGTCTCGCCGACACTGAAGCTTTCTTT.

The chain employs TRBV2 and TRBJ1-4; 9 positions agree with TRBD1. CDR1 SNHLY and CDR2 FYNNEI come from the germline V gene. This CDR3 is 14 amino acids long. The trim removed 6 bases at V and 8 bases at J, leaving 7 bases unmatched. As DNA, the CDR3 is TGTGCCAGCAGCTCGGACAGGGGAGGGGAAAAACTGTTTTTT. It codes for CASSSDRGGEKLFF.

V usage is TRBV7-9 and J usage is TRBJ1-1; the D gene is possibly TRBD1 (5 bases). The germline V gene has CDR1 SEHNR and CDR2 FQNEAQ (reference sequence). This CDR3 has 14 amino acids. Trimming stripped 5 bases from V and 5 bases from J, with 15 bases between. The CDR3 loop reads CASSVPKGDTEAFF. CDR3 nucleotide sequence: TGTGCCAGCAGCGTACCCAAAGGGGATACTGAAGCTTTCTTT.

This clone was detected only once. V gene TRBV2 combines with J gene TRBJ2-7; TRBD1 matches at 8 bases. J gave up 1 base and V 4 bases, and 12 bases lay outside the gene matches. In germline, CDR1 is SNHLY, CDR2 FYNNEI. The CDR3 spans 17 residues. The CDR3 protein is CASSGPYNGQGSYEQYF. DNA of the CDR3: TGTGCCAGCAGTGGACCTTATAATGGACAGGGTTCCTACGAGCAGTACTTC.

The gene calls are TRBV18 and TRBJ2-5; 8 bases agree with TRBD2. J lost 0 bases, V lost 4 bases, and 4 bases had no gene match. The CDR3 runs 15 residues. Germline V gene sequence: CDR1 KGHSH, CDR2 LQKENI. The CDR3 nucleotides are TGTGCCAGCTCACGCGGGGGGTCAGACCAAGAGACCCAGTACTTC. The encoded protein is CASSRGGSDQETQYF.

This clone was counted only a few times. The chain joins TRBV15 to TRBJ2-3; 14 positions agree with TRBD2. The trim removed 3 bases at V and 2 bases at J, leaving 10 bases unmatched. CDR1 and CDR2 (germline): LNHNV, YYDKDF (reference sequence). This CDR3 has 19 amino acids. The CDR3 sequence: CATSSVRTSGGRHTDTQYF. The CDR3 region has the DNA TGTGCCACCAGCAGCGTCAGGACTAGCGGGGGGCGACACACAGATACGCAGTATTTT. The variable domain in full, completed from reference TRBV15 and TRBJ2-3, reads DAMVIQNPRYQVTQFGKPVTLSCSQTLNHNVMYWYQQKSSQAPKLLFHYYDKDFNNEADTPDNFQSRRPNTSFCFLDIRSPGLGDTAMYLCATSSVRTSGGRHTDTQYFGPGTRLTVL.

This clone was seen once. The genes are TRBV5-4 and TRBJ2-1, with TRBD2 identical over 13 bases. The CDR3 is made up of 18 amino acids. V lost 0 bases and J lost 4; bases outside the gene matches: 7. Germline V gene sequence: CDR1 SGHNT, CDR2 YYREEE (reference sequence). CDR3 sequence: CASSLELAGGPGYNEQFF. In nucleotides, the CDR3 is TGTGCCAGCAGCTTGGAACTAGCGGGGGGGCCGGGTTACAATGAGCAGTTCTTC. Supplemented by reference TRBV5-4 and TRBJ2-1, the full variable domain reads ETGVTQSPTHLIKTRGQQVTLRCSSQSGHNTVSWYQQALGQGPQFIFQYYREEENGRGNFPPRFSGLQFPNYSSELNVNALELDDSALYLCASSLELAGGPGYNEQFFGPGTRLTVL.

This clone was detected a few times. This rearrangement joins TRBV19 to TRBJ1-1; no definite D call. The CDR3 has 13 residues. Trimming shortened V by 3 bases and J by 4 bases, and 9 bases separated the two germline ends. Per the germline V gene, CDR1 is LNHDA and CDR2 is SQIVND (reference sequence). CDR3 sequence: CASSIARATEAFF. Written as DNA, the CDR3 is TGTGCCAGTAGTATCGCGCGGGCCACTGAAGCTTTCTTT.

This sequence joins TRBV5-1 and TRBJ2-3; no firm D call. The CDR3 sequence is 11 residues long. The V end lost 2 bases, the J end lost 8 bases, and 6 bases lay between the germline ends. Germline assignment: CDR1 SGHRS and CDR2 YFSETQ. Here the CDR3 reads CASSLTGTQYF. The CDR3 DNA is TGCGCCAGCAGCTTAACCGGTACGCAGTATTTT.

V gene TRBV19 combines with J gene TRBJ1-1; D perhaps matches TRBD1 (6 bases). The CDR3 contains 12 residues. The germline V gene has CDR1 LNHDA and CDR2 SQIVND (reference sequence). Deletions cut 8 bases from V and 3 bases from J, with 10 bases between. The DNA for the CDR3 is TGTGCCAGTTCCCGACAGGACACTGAAGCTTTCTTT. Encoded protein: CASSRQDTEAFF. Combining the CDR3 with reference TRBV19 and TRBJ1-1 gives the whole variable domain DGGITQSPKYLFRKEGQNVTLSCEQNLNHDAMYWYRQDPGQGLRLIYYSQIVNDFQKGDIAEGYSVSREKKESFPLTVTSAQKNPTAFYLCASSRQDTEAFFGQGTRLTVV.

The genes are TRBV27 and TRBJ1-2, with 12 bases identical to TRBD1. The junction had 6 bases not matched to a gene; V was cut back by 4 bases and J by 6 bases. Germline CDR1 reads MNHEY; CDR2 reads SMNVEV (reference sequence). CDR3 length: 15 residues. The CDR3 region has the DNA TGTGCCAGCAGTTACGGGACAGGGGGCAGAAATGGCTACACCTTC. Protein sequence: CASSYGTGGRNGYTF.

The chain carries TRBV28 and TRBJ2-7; D gene uncertain. Trimming pared 2 bases from V and 0 bases from J, leaving 5 bases between. The CDR3 sequence is 13 residues long. Germline-derived CDR1 and CDR2 are MDHEN and SYDVKM. The CDR3 region has the DNA TGTGCCAGCAGTTTAGGCAGCTCCTACGAGCAGTACTTC. Its protein is CASSLGSSYEQYF.

This clone appeared a few times. The chain links TRBV12-5 to TRBJ1-2, with D possibly being TRBD1 (6 bases). CDR3 length: 15 residues. Looked up from germline, CDR1 is LGHNT and CDR2 is FRNRAP. V lost 5 bases and J 6 bases, leaving 19 bases between the germline ends. DNA for the CDR3: TGTGCTAGTGGTCTTGCGGTACAGGGAGGGGATGGCTACACCTTC. It codes for CASGLAVQGGDGYTF.